The 2 T cell receptor beta chains reported below all come from one sample, sequenced in a study of T cell repertoires in cytomegalovirus infection. Antigens of these TCRs are unknown. TCRdb processed the reads anew with MiXCR; each CDR3 protein has one entry. The table shows about 68,000 distinct CDR3 sequences, with 20% to 25% occurring only once. The sample comprised PBMCs, sequenced either directly or after in vitro stimulation (not recorded which). These receptors came from a human donor in good health (CMV status not recorded). Some clones in this sample may be carry-over from other donors' samples.

In its sample, this clonotype was seen many times. The V call is TRBV7-2, the J call TRBJ2-7; 7 positions agree with TRBD2. The CDR3 runs 17 residues. Germline trimming cut 1 base from V and 3 bases from J; bases unmatched to any gene: 12. Germline CDR1 is SGHTA and CDR2 is FQGNSA. The CDR3 DNA is TGTGCCAGCAGCTTAGGGCCCCCGGGACTAAATAACTACGAGCAGTACTTC. Translating it yields CASSLGPPGLNNYEQYF. Full variable domain (rest looked up from reference TRBV7-2 and TRBJ2-7): GAGVSQSPSNKVTEKGKDVELRCDPISGHTALYWYRQSLGQGLEFLIYFQGNSAPDKSGLPSDRFSAERTGGSVSTLTIQRTQQEDSAVYLCASSLGPPGLNNYEQYFGPGTRLTVT.

This clonotype was seen at least ten times. The J gene is TRBJ2-6, the V gene TRBV6-2 or TRBV6-3; 12 bases line up with TRBD2. The CDR3 contains 19 residues. Looked up from germline, CDR1 is MNHEY and CDR2 is SVGEGT. With V trimmed by 4 bases and J by 3 bases, 10 bases remained unmatched. The chain's CDR3 is CASSSAASGRGDGANVLTF. The CDR3 coding sequence is TGTGCCAGCAGTTCCGCGGCTAGCGGGAGGGGCGATGGGGCCAACGTCCTGACTTTC.